Listed here are 23 T cell receptor beta chains from one sample, sequenced in a study of T cell responses to AZD1222 COVID-19 vaccine. Some clones are missing from TCRdb's copy, which holds only in-frame ones; the method was immunoSEQ multiplex PCR. This table has around 120,000 clones, approximately 90% appearing once. Sequencing was performed on peripheral blood, taken 28 days after the second AZD1222 dose. Every receptor here comes from an adult who received the AZD1222 COVID-19 vaccine.

This clone has only one observation. The chain recombines TRBV27 with TRBJ2-3; no clear D. The CDR3 covers 14 residues. Deletions cut 3 bases from V and 9 bases from J, with 16 bases between. The V gene's germline CDR1 is MNHEY and CDR2 SMNVEV (reference sequence). This CDR3 reads CASSFTAAHGTQYF. CDR3 DNA: TGTGCCAGCAGTTTTACGGCGGCTCATGGGACGCAGTATTTT.

The CDR3 sequence: CASSRRGLISNQPQHF. DNA of the CDR3: TGTGCCAGCAGCCGCCGCGGACTGATTAGCAATCAGCCCCAGCATTTT. The rearrangement joins TRBV7-2 to TRBJ1-5; D unclear. Germline-derived CDR1 and CDR2 are SGHTA and FQGNSA. This CDR3 is built from 16 residues. V was shortened by 5 bases and J by 0 bases, with 14 bases between the two germline ends.

This clone has just one count. The chain uses TRBV28 and TRBJ2-3, with 8 bases lining up with TRBD2. Losses at the gene ends were 3 bases for V and 0 bases for J; bases not matched to a gene: 11. This CDR3 contains 18 residues. The germline CDR1 and CDR2 sequences are MDHEN and SYDVKM. CDR3 in DNA: TGTGCCAGCAGTTTTAGCGGGGCTGACCTTACTAGCACAGATACGCAGTATTTT. As protein: CASSFSGADLTSTDTQYF.

The chain uses TRBV21-1 and TRBJ2-1; TRBD1, the table's D call, lacks a check against the DNA. TRBV21-1 constitutes a pseudogene. This CDR3 contains 16 residues. This CDR3 is CASSKARDRVYNEQFF. In DNA form, the CDR3 reads TGTGCCAGCAGCAAAGCCAGGGACAGGGTCTACAATGAGCAGTTCTTC.

The chain's CDR3 is CATEGERAEQYF. The CDR3 nucleotides are TGTGCCACCGAGGGGGAGCGGGCCGAGCAGTACTTC. V is TRBV24-1 and J is TRBJ2-7, with D perhaps assigned TRBD1 or TRBD2 (6 bases each). The germline V gene encodes CDR1 KGHDR and CDR2 SFDVKD. V was trimmed by 9 bases and J by 6 bases, leaving 14 bases between them. The CDR3 is 12 amino acids.

This clone was seen only once. The CDR3 region is CASSLGRDRMNTEAFF. Here the CDR3 DNA reads TGCGCCAGCAGCTTGGGGAGGGACCGTATGAACACTGAAGCTTTCTTT. This chain links TRBV5-1 with TRBJ1-1; D possibly corresponds to TRBD1 (5 bases). Looked up from germline, CDR1 is SGHRS and CDR2 is YFSETQ. The CDR3 is made up of 16 amino acids. The ends were cut back, 0 bases at V and 0 bases at J, with 12 bases in the middle.

The rearrangement uses TRBV25-1 and TRBJ2-3; D ambiguous. In germline, CDR1 is MGHDK, CDR2 SYGVNS. V was cut by 6 bases and J by 5 bases, with 9 bases left in between. The CDR3 has 12 residues. The CDR3 here is CASSVRRDTQYF. CDR3 DNA: TGTGCCAGCAGCGTCCGGAGAGATACGCAGTATTTT.

The chain combines TRBV5-1 with TRBJ2-7; maybe TRBD1 (6 bases). Between the trimmed V and J ends, which lost 0 bases and 5 bases, there was a span of 6 bases. This CDR3 is built from 12 residues. Germline V gene data show CDR1 as SGHRS and CDR2 as YFSETQ. CDR3 amino acids: CASSLDRDEQYF. As DNA, the CDR3 is TGCGCCAGCAGCTTGGACAGGGACGAGCAGTACTTC.

The chain combines TRBV6-6 with TRBJ2-7, with 16 bases matching TRBD2. Germline loops: CDR1 MNHNY, CDR2 SVGAGI (reference sequence). V dropped 5 bases and J dropped 5; count of bases not matched to a gene: 9. CDR3 length equals 17 residues. CDR3 in amino acids: CASSLGLAGGPKNEQYF. The CDR3, as DNA: TGTGCCAGCAGTCTGGGACTAGCGGGAGGGCCGAAGAACGAGCAGTACTTC.

The CDR3 DNA follows: TGTGCCTGGAGTGTGTACGGGACACTCGCTGGAAACACCATATATTTT. It is translated as CAWSVYGTLAGNTIYF. The genes are TRBV30 and TRBJ1-3, with D maybe TRBD1 (6 bases). The CDR3 is made up of 16 amino acids. Trimming took off 0 bases at V and 2 bases at J, with 14 bases between the two ends. Germline V gene lookup returns CDR1 GTSNPN and CDR2 SVGIG (reference sequence).

This clone was recorded a few times. The gene calls are TRBV5-1 and TRBJ2-2; 16 nucleotides align to TRBD2. Losses at the gene ends were 3 bases for V and 3 bases for J; bases not matched to a gene: 8. Per germline, CDR1 SGHRS and CDR2 YFSETQ. The CDR3 totals 19 residues. CDR3 residues: CASSWPGLAGGPDTGELFF. The CDR3 DNA reads as TGCGCCAGCAGCTGGCCGGGACTAGCGGGAGGGCCCGACACCGGGGAGCTGTTTTTT.

The rearrangement uses TRBV6-5 and TRBJ2-3, with D possibly TRBD2 on 5 matching bases. The V end was cut by 7 bases, the J end by 8 bases, with 16 bases between. The germline V gene has CDR1 MNHEY and CDR2 SVGAGI. CDR3 length: 13 residues. In nucleotides, the CDR3 is TGTGCCAGCACTCGGAAGGAAGAGGGTACGCAGTATTTT. Protein product: CASTRKEEGTQYF.

This chain uses TRBV30 with TRBJ2-7, with D tentatively TRBD2 (6 bases). The CDR3 loop spans 15 amino acids. V was clipped by 1 base and J by 4 bases, with 17 bases between them. From germline, CDR1 is GTSNPN and CDR2 SVGIG (reference sequence). DNA for the CDR3: TGTGCCTGGAGTGCGAAAGCGGGCCGATCTTACGAGCAGTACTTC. It yields the protein CAWSAKAGRSYEQYF. Full variable domain (missing parts from reference TRBV30 and TRBJ2-7): SQTIHQWPATLVQPVGSPLSLECTVEGTSNPNLYWYRQAAGRGLQLLFYSVGIGQISSEVPQNLSASRPQDRQFILSSKKLLLSDSGFYLCAWSAKAGRSYEQYFGPGTRLTVT.

This chain links TRBV6-6 with TRBJ2-2, with 11 bases matching TRBD2. Germline V CDR1 and CDR2: MNHNY, SVGAGI (reference sequence). There are 15 residues in the CDR3. The V and J ends lost 5 bases and 4 bases, in that order; junction bases with no gene match: 3. The CDR3 nucleotides read TGTGCCAGCAGTCCAGGACTAGCGGGCACCGGGGAGCTGTTTTTT. This gives the protein CASSPGLAGTGELFF.

This clone appeared a single time. This chain links TRBV5-1 with TRBJ1-4; TRBD1 is a possible D gene (5 bases). The V end was cut by 0 bases, the J end by 7 bases, with 7 bases between. Germline-derived CDR1 and CDR2 are SGHRS and YFSETQ. This CDR3 contains 13 residues. In DNA, the CDR3 is TGCGCCAGCAGCTTGGTGCAGGGTGAAAAACTGTTTTTT. Translated, it gives CASSLVQGEKLFF. The entire variable domain, with the rest obtained from reference TRBV5-1 and TRBJ1-4, is as follows: KAGVTQTPRYLIKTRGQQVTLSCSPISGHRSVSWYQQTPGQGLQFLFEYFSETQRNKGNFPGRFSGRQFSNSRSEMNVSTLELGDSALYLCASSLVQGEKLFFGSGTQLSVL.

This chain uses TRBV19 with TRBJ2-1, with 7 bases lining up with TRBD2. J gave up 0 bases and V 3 bases, and 11 bases lay outside the gene matches. The germline gives CDR1 LNHDA, CDR2 SQIVND (reference sequence). The CDR3 runs 18 residues. In DNA form, the CDR3 reads TGTGCCAGTAGTATCCCAGAACTAGCGCCTAGCTCCTACAATGAGCAGTTCTTC. Translating gives CASSIPELAPSSYNEQFF.

The chain combines TRBV7-3 with TRBJ2-3, with D perhaps assigned TRBD1 or TRBD2 (5 bases each). The V gene's germline CDR1 is SGHTA and CDR2 FQGTGA. This CDR3 region has 18 residues. V was trimmed by 0 bases and J by 8 bases, leaving 24 bases between them. CDR3 DNA sequence: TGTGCCAGCAGCTTAACTCCCCGGGACCCTTACCGCACGGGTACGCAGTATTTT. Residues: CASSLTPRDPYRTGTQYF.

The chain uses TRBV7-9 and TRBJ2-1, with D perhaps TRBD1 (6 bases). The CDR3 consists of 15 residues. With 3 bases removed from V and 1 base from J, the gap between germline ends came to 10 bases. Germline CDR1 SEHNR, CDR2 FQNEAQ (reference sequence). The CDR3 is CASSLSGTSYNEQFF. CDR3 sequence (DNA): TGTGCCAGCAGCTTGTCCGGGACATCCTACAATGAGCAGTTCTTC.

The rearrangement links TRBV28 to TRBJ2-7; tentatively, D is TRBD1 (6 bases). Trimming left V 7 bases short and J 6 bases short, with 19 bases between. The CDR3 contains 14 residues. Germline loops: CDR1 MDHEN, CDR2 SYDVKM. The CDR3 bases are TGTGCCAGCACGTTCCAGCCAGGGGCCACCGAGCAGTACTTC. This gives the protein CASTFQPGATEQYF.

V is TRBV2 and J is TRBJ1-4; tentative D call: TRBD1 (5 bases). The germline gives CDR1 SNHLY, CDR2 FYNNEI. This CDR3 has 14 amino acids. V lost 4 bases to trimming and J lost 8 bases, with 14 bases between them. Here the CDR3 reads CASSGDRGEEKLFF. The CDR3 DNA follows: TGTGCCAGCAGTGGTGACAGAGGGGAAGAAAAACTGTTTTTT. Full variable domain (remainder filled in from reference TRBV2 and TRBJ1-4): EPEVTQTPSHQVTQMGQEVILRCVPISNHLYFYWYRQILGQKVEFLVSFYNNEISEKSEIFDDQFSVERPDGSNFTLKIRSTKLEDSAMYFCASSGDRGEEKLFFGSGTQLSVL.

V is TRBV28 and J is TRBJ1-6, with D possibly TRBD1 on 5 matching bases. Germline values: CDR1 MDHEN, CDR2 SYDVKM. This CDR3 is built from 14 residues. Trimming removed 5 bases at V and 4 bases at J, with 9 bases between. The CDR3 reads CASSGARYNSPLHF. The CDR3, as DNA: TGTGCCAGCAGTGGGGCGCGGTATAATTCACCCCTCCACTTT.

The rearrangement joins TRBV6-1 to TRBJ2-7; D ambiguous. Trimming took off 2 bases at V and 6 bases at J, with 8 bases between the two ends. The CDR3 extends over 12 amino acids. From germline, CDR1 is MNHNS and CDR2 SASEGT. The CDR3 coding sequence is TGTGCCAGCAGTGAAAGTGTTGGCGAGCAGTACTTC. Residues: CASSESVGEQYF.

This chain joins TRBV19 and TRBJ1-2; no firm D call. Trimming took 3 bases from V and 4 from J, leaving 9 bases between them. The CDR3 covers 13 residues. CDR1 is LNHDA and CDR2 is SQIVND in the germline V gene (reference sequence). In DNA form, the CDR3 reads TGTGCCAGTAGTATCCCGCAGCGCTATGGCTACACCTTC. Protein sequence: CASSIPQRYGYTF. Together with reference TRBV19 and TRBJ1-2, the CDR3 gives the full variable domain: DGGITQSPKYLFRKEGQNVTLSCEQNLNHDAMYWYRQDPGQGLRLIYYSQIVNDFQKGDIAEGYSVSREKKESFPLTVTSAQKNPTAFYLCASSIPQRYGYTFGSGTRLTVV.